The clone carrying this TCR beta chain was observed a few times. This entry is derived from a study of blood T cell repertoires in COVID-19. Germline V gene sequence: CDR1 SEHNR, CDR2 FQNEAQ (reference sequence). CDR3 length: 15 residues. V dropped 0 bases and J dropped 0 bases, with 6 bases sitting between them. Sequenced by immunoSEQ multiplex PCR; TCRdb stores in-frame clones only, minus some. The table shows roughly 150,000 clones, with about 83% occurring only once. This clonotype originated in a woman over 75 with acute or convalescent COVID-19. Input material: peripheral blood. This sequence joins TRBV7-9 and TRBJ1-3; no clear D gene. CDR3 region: CASSLAEYSGNTIYF. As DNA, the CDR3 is TGTGCCAGCAGCTTAGCGGAGTACTCTGGAAACACCATATATTTT.